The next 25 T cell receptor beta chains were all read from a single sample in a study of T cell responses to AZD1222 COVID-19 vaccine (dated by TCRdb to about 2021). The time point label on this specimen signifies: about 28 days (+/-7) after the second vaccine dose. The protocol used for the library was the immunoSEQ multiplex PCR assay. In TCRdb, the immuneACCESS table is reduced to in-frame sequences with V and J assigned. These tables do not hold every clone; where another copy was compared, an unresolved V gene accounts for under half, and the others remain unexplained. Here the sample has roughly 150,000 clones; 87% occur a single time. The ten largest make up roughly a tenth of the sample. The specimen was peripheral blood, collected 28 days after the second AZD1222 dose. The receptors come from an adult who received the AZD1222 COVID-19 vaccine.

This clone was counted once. As DNA, the CDR3 is TGTGCCAGCAGGTTGAGAACAGATACGCAGTATTTT. This sequence encodes CASRLRTDTQYF. This sequence joins TRBV2 and TRBJ2-3; D not certain. The germline V and J ends were trimmed by 6 bases and 3 bases, with 7 bases remaining between them. Germline CDR1 and CDR2: SNHLY and FYNNEI. The CDR3 spans 12 residues.

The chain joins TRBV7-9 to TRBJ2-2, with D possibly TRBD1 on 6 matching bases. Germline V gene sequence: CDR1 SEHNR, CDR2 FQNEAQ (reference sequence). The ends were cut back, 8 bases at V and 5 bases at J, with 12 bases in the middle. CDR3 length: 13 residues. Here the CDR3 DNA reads TGTGCCAGCGAGTTGGGGGCAACCGGGGAGCTGTTTTTT. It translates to CASELGATGELFF.

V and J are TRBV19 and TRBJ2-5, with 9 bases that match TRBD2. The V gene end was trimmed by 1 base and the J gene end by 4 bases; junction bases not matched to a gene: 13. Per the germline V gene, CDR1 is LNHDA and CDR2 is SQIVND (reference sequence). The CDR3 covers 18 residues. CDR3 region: CASSIVRLAAGWRETQYF. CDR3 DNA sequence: TGTGCCAGTAGTATAGTCAGACTAGCGGCCGGTTGGCGAGAGACCCAGTACTTC.

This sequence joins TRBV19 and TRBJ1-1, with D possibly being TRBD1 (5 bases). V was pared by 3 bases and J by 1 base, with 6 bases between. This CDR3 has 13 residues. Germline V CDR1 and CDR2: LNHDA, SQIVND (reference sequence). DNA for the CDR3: TGTGCCAGTAGTATCGGACAGAACACTGAAGCTTTCTTT. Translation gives CASSIGQNTEAFF.

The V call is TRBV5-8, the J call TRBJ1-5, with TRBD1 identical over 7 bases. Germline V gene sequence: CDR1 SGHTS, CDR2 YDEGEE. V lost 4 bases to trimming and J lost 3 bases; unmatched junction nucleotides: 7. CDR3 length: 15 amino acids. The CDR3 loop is CASSPQDRTNQPQHF. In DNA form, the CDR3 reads TGTGCCAGCAGCCCACAGGACAGGACCAATCAGCCCCAGCATTTT.

CDR3 DNA sequence: TGTGCCAGCAGTGGACAGGGGAGGTTGAAGCCCCAGCATTTT. This encodes CASSGQGRLKPQHF. The genes are TRBV28 and TRBJ1-5; TRBD1 matches at 9 bases. The CDR3 spans 14 residues. Germline trimming cut 5 bases from V and 8 bases from J; bases unmatched to any gene: 7. The germline gives CDR1 MDHEN, CDR2 SYDVKM.

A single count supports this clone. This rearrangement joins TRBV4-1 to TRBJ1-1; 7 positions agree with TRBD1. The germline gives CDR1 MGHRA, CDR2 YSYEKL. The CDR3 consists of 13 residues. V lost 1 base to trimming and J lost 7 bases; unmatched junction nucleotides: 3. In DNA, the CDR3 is TGCGCCAGCAGCCAAGGTGGGACAGTTGAAGCTTTCTTT. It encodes CASSQGGTVEAFF.

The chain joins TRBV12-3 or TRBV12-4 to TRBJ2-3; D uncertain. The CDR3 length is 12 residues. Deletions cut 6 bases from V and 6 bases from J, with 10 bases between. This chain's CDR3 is CASSRTGDTQYF. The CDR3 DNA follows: TGTGCCAGCAGCCGTACCGGGGATACGCAGTATTTT.

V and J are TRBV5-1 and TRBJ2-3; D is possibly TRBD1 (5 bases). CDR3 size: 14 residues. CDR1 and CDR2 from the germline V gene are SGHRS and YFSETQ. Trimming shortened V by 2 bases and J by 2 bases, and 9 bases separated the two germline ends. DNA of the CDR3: TGCGCCAGCAGCTTTCAGGGCCCCACAGATACGCAGTATTTT. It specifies CASSFQGPTDTQYF.

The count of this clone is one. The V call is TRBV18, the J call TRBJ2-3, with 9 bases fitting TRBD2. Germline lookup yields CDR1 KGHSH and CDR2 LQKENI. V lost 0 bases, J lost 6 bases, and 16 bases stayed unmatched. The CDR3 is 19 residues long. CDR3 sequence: CASSPPARGLAGAIDTQYF. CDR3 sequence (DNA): TGTGCCAGCTCACCACCGGCCAGGGGACTAGCTGGGGCCATCGATACGCAGTATTTT.

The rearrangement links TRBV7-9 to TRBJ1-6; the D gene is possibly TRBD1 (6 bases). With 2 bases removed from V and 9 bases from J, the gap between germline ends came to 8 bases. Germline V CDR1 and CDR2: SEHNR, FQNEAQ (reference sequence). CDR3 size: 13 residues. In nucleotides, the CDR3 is TGTGCCAGCAGCTTAACAGGGCCTTCACCCCTCCACTTT. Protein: CASSLTGPSPLHF.

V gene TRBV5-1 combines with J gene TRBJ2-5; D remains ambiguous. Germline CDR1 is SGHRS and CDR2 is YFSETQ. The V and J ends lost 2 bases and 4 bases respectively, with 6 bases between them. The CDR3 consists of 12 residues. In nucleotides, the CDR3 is TGCGCCAGCAGCTTCCCCGGAGAGACCCAGTACTTC. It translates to CASSFPGETQYF.

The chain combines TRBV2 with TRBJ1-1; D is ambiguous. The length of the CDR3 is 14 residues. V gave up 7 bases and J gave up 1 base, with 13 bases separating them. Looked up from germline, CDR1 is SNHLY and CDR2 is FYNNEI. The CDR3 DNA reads TGTGCCAGCATCCCGGGCAGTGCGAACACTGAAGCTTTCTTT. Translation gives CASIPGSANTEAFF.

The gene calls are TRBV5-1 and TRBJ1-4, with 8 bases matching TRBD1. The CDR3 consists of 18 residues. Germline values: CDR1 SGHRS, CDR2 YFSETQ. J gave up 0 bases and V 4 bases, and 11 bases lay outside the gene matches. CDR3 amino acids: CASSLYNLGQATNEKLFF. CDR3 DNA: TGCGCCAGCAGCCTCTACAATCTGGGACAGGCAACTAATGAAAAACTGTTTTTT.

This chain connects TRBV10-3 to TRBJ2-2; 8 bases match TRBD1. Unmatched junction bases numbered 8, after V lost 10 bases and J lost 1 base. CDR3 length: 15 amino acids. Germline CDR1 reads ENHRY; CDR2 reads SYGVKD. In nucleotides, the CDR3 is TGTGCCACCTCGACCGGGACAGGGAACACCGGGGAGCTGTTTTTT. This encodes CATSTGTGNTGELFF.

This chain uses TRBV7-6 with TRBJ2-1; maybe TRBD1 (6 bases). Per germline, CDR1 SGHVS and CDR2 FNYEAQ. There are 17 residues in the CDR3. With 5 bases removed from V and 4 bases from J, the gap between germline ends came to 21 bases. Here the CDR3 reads CASSPRQAPRGYNEQFF. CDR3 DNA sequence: TGTGCCAGCAGCCCACGACAGGCCCCCAGGGGTTACAATGAGCAGTTCTTC.

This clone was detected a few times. The CDR3 bases are TGTGCCAGCAGTGAAGCAACGAGTGGGCAGTTCTTC. This translates into CASSEATSGQFF. The V gene is TRBV2, the J gene TRBJ2-1; D is unclear. Germline values: CDR1 SNHLY, CDR2 FYNNEI. This CDR3 has 12 residues. V was trimmed by 0 bases and J by 12 bases, leaving 9 bases between them.

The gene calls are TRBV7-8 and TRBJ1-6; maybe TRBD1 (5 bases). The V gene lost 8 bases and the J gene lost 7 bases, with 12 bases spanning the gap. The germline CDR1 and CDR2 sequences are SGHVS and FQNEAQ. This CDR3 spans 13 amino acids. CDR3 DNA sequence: TGTGCCAGCGGCCGGGACGGGAATTCACCCCTCCACTTT. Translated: CASGRDGNSPLHF.

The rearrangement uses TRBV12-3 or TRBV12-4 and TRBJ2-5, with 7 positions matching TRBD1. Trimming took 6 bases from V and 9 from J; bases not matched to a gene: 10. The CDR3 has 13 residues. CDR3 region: CASSPDRAVAQYF. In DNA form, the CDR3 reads TGTGCCAGCAGCCCAGACAGGGCAGTGGCCCAGTACTTC.

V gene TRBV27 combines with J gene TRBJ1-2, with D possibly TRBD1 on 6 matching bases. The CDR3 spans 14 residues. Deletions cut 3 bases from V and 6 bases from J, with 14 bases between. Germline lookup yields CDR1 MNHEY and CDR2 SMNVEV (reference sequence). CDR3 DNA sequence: TGTGCCAGCAGTTTTCAAACAGGGATCGATGGCTACACCTTC. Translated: CASSFQTGIDGYTF.

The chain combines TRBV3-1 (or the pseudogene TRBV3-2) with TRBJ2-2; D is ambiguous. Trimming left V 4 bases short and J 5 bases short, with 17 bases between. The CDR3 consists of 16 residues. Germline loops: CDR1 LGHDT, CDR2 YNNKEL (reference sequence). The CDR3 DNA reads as TGTGCCAGCAGCCTTCGACTCGTTAAAAGGACCGGGGAGCTGTTTTTT. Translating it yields CASSLRLVKRTGELFF.

This CDR3 reads CASSPRPAGDYNEQFF. The DNA of the CDR3 is TGTGCCAGCAGCCCAAGGCCAGCGGGAGACTACAATGAGCAGTTCTTC. The rearrangement links TRBV11-2 to TRBJ2-1; 8 bases agree with TRBD2. The V gene end was trimmed by 5 bases and the J gene end by 3 bases; junction bases not matched to a gene: 9. Germline lookup yields CDR1 SGHAT and CDR2 FQNNGV. This CDR3 contains 16 residues.

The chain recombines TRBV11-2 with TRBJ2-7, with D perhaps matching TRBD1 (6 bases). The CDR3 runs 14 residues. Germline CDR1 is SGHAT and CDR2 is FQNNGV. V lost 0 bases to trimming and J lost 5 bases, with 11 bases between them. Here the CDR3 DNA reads TGTGCCAGCAGCTTAGAAGGCAGGGGAGACGAGCAGTACTTC. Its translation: CASSLEGRGDEQYF. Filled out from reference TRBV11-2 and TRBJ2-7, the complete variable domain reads EAGVAQSPRYKIIEKRQSVAFWCNPISGHATLYWYQQILGQGPKLLIQFQNNGVVDDSQLPKDRFSAERLKGVDSTLKIQPAKLEDSAVYLCASSLEGRGDEQYFGPGTRLTVT.

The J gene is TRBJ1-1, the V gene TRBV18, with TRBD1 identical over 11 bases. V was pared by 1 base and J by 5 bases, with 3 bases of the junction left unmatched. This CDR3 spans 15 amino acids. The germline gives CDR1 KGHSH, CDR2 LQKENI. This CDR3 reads CASSPQDRGRTEAFF. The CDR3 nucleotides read TGTGCCAGCTCACCACAGGACAGGGGGCGGACTGAAGCTTTCTTT. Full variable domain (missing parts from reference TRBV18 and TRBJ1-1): NAGVMQNPRHLVRRRGQEARLRCSPMKGHSHVYWYRQLPEEGLKFMVYLQKENIIDESGMPKERFSAEFPKEGPSILRIQQVVRGDSAAYFCASSPQDRGRTEAFFGQGTRLTVV.

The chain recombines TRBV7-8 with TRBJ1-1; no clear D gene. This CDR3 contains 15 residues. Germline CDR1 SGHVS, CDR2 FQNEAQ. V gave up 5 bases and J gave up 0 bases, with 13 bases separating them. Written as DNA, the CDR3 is TGTGCCAGCAGCCCCCCCGTGGGGTTGAACACTGAAGCTTTCTTT. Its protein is CASSPPVGLNTEAFF.